The 9 T cell receptor beta chains below come from one sample, sequenced in a study of blood T cells in healthy people across ages (dated by TCRdb to the mid-2010s). Libraries were prepared through 5' RACE. The sequencing machine was an Illumina HiSeq 2500. A second PCR of roughly 7 to 11 cycles was performed with a sample-barcoded 5' primer and a J-beta primer mix. TCRdb trimmed the raw reads at Q25, called clones with MiXCR and kept productive beta chains. Every distinct CDR3 protein forms one entry, paired with its most common genes and DNA. This sample has 700,000 or so distinct CDR3 sequences in its table, and approximately 40% of those were observed once. The ten largest make up around 30% of the sample. Sequencing was carried out using blood. All receptors derive from a man aged 80 or over in good health.

This clonotype was observed a handful of times. This chain connects TRBV6-5 to TRBJ1-2; TRBD1 matches at 12 bases. V lost 6 bases, J lost 5 bases, and 7 bases stayed unmatched. This CDR3 spans 15 amino acids. Germline-derived CDR1 and CDR2 are MNHEY and SVGAGI. The DNA of the CDR3 is TGTGCCAGCAGGGGGGACAGGGGGCGCCTTTATGGCTACACCTTC. It specifies CASRGDRGRLYGYTF.

This clonotype was seen more than once but under ten times. The CDR3 coding sequence is TGCAGTGCTAGAGTGCTAGCTGCGTCTCAATCCGACTACGAGCAGTACTTC. Translated: CSARVLAASQSDYEQYF. The chain uses TRBV20-1 and TRBJ2-7, with D tentatively TRBD2 (5 bases). V lost 1 base to trimming and J lost 3 bases, with 22 bases between them. Germline V gene data show CDR1 as DFQATT and CDR2 as SNEGSKA (reference sequence). CDR3 size: 17 residues.

The chain recombines TRBV7-9 with TRBJ1-6; 7 bases agree with TRBD1. The CDR3 contains 15 residues. The germline V gene has CDR1 SEHNR and CDR2 FQNEAQ (reference sequence). V lost 4 bases and J lost 8; bases outside the gene matches: 8. The CDR3, as DNA: TGTGCCAGCAGCTCAATACAGGGGACGGATTCACCCCTCCACTTT. Translated: CASSSIQGTDSPLHF. Full variable domain (remainder filled in from reference TRBV7-9 and TRBJ1-6): DTGVSQNPRHKITKRGQNVTFRCDPISEHNRLYWYRQTLGQGPEFLTYFQNEAQLEKSRLLSDRFSAERPKGSFSTLEIQRTEQGDSAMYLCASSSIQGTDSPLHFGNGTRLTVT.

The table lists this clonotype with many counts. V is TRBV7-9 and J is TRBJ2-1; 8 bases fit TRBD2. The germline V gene has CDR1 SEHNR and CDR2 FQNEAQ (reference sequence). CDR3 length: 16 amino acids. The J segment lost 2 bases and the V segment lost 8 bases, leaving 11 bases of the junction unmatched. The CDR3 loop reads CASYSSGGGTYNEQFF. Here the CDR3 DNA reads TGTGCCAGCTATTCGTCGGGCGGGGGGACCTACAATGAGCAGTTCTTC.

For this clonotype: One end of the junction fails to match germline, which may point to a read error. The CDR3 is CASGQRRQEETQYF. The CDR3 DNA follows: TGTGCCAGCGGCCAAAGGCGACAGGAAGAGACCCAGTACTTC. The chain joins TRBV3-1 to TRBJ2-5; D perhaps matches TRBD1 (6 bases). The CDR3 runs 14 residues. Germline V gene data show CDR1 as LGHDT and CDR2 as YNNKEL (reference sequence).

J is TRBJ2-7 and V is TRBV12-3 or TRBV12-4, with 8 bases matching TRBD2. With V trimmed by 8 bases and J by 7 bases, 4 bases remained unmatched. The CDR3 consists of 11 residues. CDR3 amino acids: CASLAGGEQYF. DNA for the CDR3: TGTGCCAGCCTCGCGGGGGGTGAGCAGTACTTC.

This clonotype was seen just once. The chain has TRBV12-3 or TRBV12-4 and TRBJ2-3, with TRBD2 matching over 7 bases. V dropped 1 base and J dropped 1; count of bases not matched to a gene: 5. The CDR3 length is 16 residues. The CDR3 loop reads CASSLGRGVGTDTQYF. CDR3 bases: TGTGCCAGCAGTTTAGGACGGGGGGTGGGCACAGATACGCAGTATTTT.

The rearrangement joins TRBV3-1 to TRBJ2-4; TRBD1 is a possible D gene (5 bases). CDR1 and CDR2 from the germline V gene are LGHDT and YNNKEL (reference sequence). The CDR3 is 11 amino acids. V was shortened by 0 bases and J by 13 bases, with 7 bases between the two germline ends. The CDR3 coding sequence is TGTGCCAGCAGCCAAGACAGGGTACAGTACTTC. Encoded protein: CASSQDRVQYF.

The CDR3 region is CASSPRTTTDTQYF. CDR3 DNA: TGTGCCAGCTCACCACGGACTACCACAGATACGCAGTATTTT. The chain is built from TRBV18 and TRBJ2-3; possibly TRBD2 for D (6 bases). The CDR3 extends over 14 amino acids. The germline gives CDR1 KGHSH, CDR2 LQKENI. Trimming shortened V by 1 base and J by 2 bases, and 7 bases separated the two germline ends.